There are a few counts of the clone carrying this T cell receptor (beta chain). These data originate in a study of patients and donors after allogeneic stem cell transplantation. The ends were cut back, 6 bases at V and 0 bases at J, with 9 bases in the middle. The CDR3 contains 14 residues. Germline V lookup: CDR1 MDHEN, CDR2 SYDVKM. From the RT-PCR reads, TCRdb called clonotypes with MiXCR, one entry per CDR3 protein. Counted here are around 70,000 distinct CDR3 sequences, about 25% occurring once; the ten biggest clones make up 26%. The clonotype was recovered from a human donor who was either an allogeneic HSCT recipient or a stem cell or donor lymphocyte infusion donor (not recorded which). It is not recorded whose cells these are; they may come from a transplant donor. Input material: blood, either unsorted or a sorted T cell fraction (not recorded which). This chain joins TRBV28 and TRBJ1-5, with no clear D. The CDR3 DNA reads TGTGCCAGCAGCCCCCGTTATAGCAATCAGCCCCAGCATTTT. This encodes CASSPRYSNQPQHF.